This TCR beta chain is from a study of cytotoxic CD8 clonotypes in ibrutinib-treated CLL. Study summary: Response sampling took place at median 12 months of treatment, range 6 to 36. Study-level results: Lymph node repertoires were not studied, and sampling times were unmatched. Public clonotypes showed up rarely, and on treatment they shrank or held steady. The study found baseline clonality above age-matched healthy donors, tracking circulating CD8+ T-cell counts.

A remark on this clone: Its antigen is unknown.

The trim removed 6 bases at V and 4 bases at J, leaving 5 bases unmatched. In germline, CDR1 is LNHDA, CDR2 SQIVND (reference sequence). This CDR3 contains 14 residues. Measured with immunoSEQ multiplex PCR; TCRdb has only the in-frame clones, and not every one. The sample contains roughly 51,000 clones, roughly 53% of which appear only once. This specimen was PBMCs, taken after 12 months of ibrutinib treatment. This chain uses TRBV19 with TRBJ2-5; 10 bases match TRBD2. This sequence was found in a human donor with chronic lymphocytic leukemia. In nucleotides, the CDR3 is TGTGCCAGTAGCCGACTAGCGGGTAGAGAGACCCAGTACTTC. Its translation: CASSRLAGRETQYF.